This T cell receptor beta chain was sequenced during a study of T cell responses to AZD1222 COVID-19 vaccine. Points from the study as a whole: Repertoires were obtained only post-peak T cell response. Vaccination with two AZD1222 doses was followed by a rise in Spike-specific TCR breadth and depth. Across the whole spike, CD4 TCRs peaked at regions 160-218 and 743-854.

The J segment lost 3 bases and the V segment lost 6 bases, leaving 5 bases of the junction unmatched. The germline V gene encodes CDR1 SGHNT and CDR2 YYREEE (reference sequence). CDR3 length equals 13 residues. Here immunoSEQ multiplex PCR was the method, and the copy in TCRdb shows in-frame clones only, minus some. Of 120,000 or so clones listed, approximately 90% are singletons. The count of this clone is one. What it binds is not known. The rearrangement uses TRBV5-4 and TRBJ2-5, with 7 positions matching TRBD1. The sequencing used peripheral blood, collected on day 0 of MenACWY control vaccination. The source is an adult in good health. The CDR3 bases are TGTGCCAGCAACACCGGGACAGAAGAGACCCAGTACTTC. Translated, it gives CASNTGTEETQYF. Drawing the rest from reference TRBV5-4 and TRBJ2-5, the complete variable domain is ETGVTQSPTHLIKTRGQQVTLRCSSQSGHNTVSWYQQALGQGPQFIFQYYREEENGRGNFPPRFSGLQFPNYSSELNVNALELDDSALYLCASNTGTEETQYFGPGTRLLVL.